Below are 20 T cell receptor beta chains sequenced from a single sample in a study of blood T cells in healthy people across ages. A sample-barcoded 5' primer and a J-beta primer mix were used in a second PCR of roughly 6 to 11 cycles. A single record per CDR3 protein comes from TCRdb applying MiXCR to the 5' RACE reads. Among 550,000 to 800,000 distinct CDR3 sequences listed, 32% were seen once. The sample comprised blood. All receptors derive from an elderly woman in good health.

The rearrangement uses TRBV6-2 or TRBV6-3 and TRBJ1-4, with 7 bases lining up with TRBD1. There are 12 residues in the CDR3. Unmatched junction bases numbered 2, after V lost 9 bases and J lost 4 bases. Germline V gives CDR1 MNHEY, CDR2 SVGEGT. CDR3 bases: TGTGCCAGGACAGGGAATAATGAAAAACTGTTTTTT. It specifies CARTGNNEKLFF.

This chain uses TRBV6-2 or TRBV6-3 with TRBJ2-7; 9 bases align to TRBD2. There are 17 residues in the CDR3. Germline CDR1 is MNHEY and CDR2 is SVGEGT. V trimming: 2 bases; J trimming: 2 bases; junction bases outside the gene matches: 10. DNA for the CDR3: TGTGCCAGCAGTTACGGCGTTAGCGGGGGCCTCACCTACGAGCAGTACTTC. This codes for CASSYGVSGGLTYEQYF.

The chain uses TRBV6-1 and TRBJ1-5, with 10 nucleotides matching TRBD1. The CDR3 is made up of 13 amino acids. In germline, CDR1 is MNHNS, CDR2 SASEGT. V was clipped by 6 bases and J by 7 bases; unmatched bases: 3. CDR3 sequence (DNA): TGTGCCAGCAGGACAGGGGGCTGGCAGCCCCAGCATTTT. Amino acids: CASRTGGWQPQHF.

J is TRBJ2-2 and V is TRBV5-1; D uncertain. Trimming took off 0 bases at V and 2 bases at J, with 8 bases between the two ends. Per the germline V gene, CDR1 is SGHRS and CDR2 is YFSETQ. This CDR3 is 15 amino acids long. CDR3 region: CASSLVGQNTGELFF. In DNA, the CDR3 is TGCGCCAGCAGCTTGGTGGGCCAAAACACCGGGGAGCTGTTTTTT.

The chain links TRBV6-1 to TRBJ1-3; D is unresolved. The germline V gene has CDR1 MNHNS and CDR2 SASEGT. Trimming took off 5 bases at V and 0 bases at J, with 11 bases between the two ends. The CDR3 consists of 15 residues. The DNA of the CDR3 is TGTGCCAGCAGTCAATTTTTAAACTCTGGAAACACCATATATTTT. As protein: CASSQFLNSGNTIYF.

This clonotype was counted ten times or more. The chain recombines TRBV30 with TRBJ2-1, with 7 positions matching TRBD1. Germline V gives CDR1 GTSNPN, CDR2 SVGIG (reference sequence). Trimming removed 3 bases from V and 8 bases from J; junction bases left unmatched: 7. The CDR3 loop spans 13 amino acids. The CDR3 DNA follows: TGTGCCTGGAGCGAGACAGGGACCCATGAGCAGTTCTTC. It encodes CAWSETGTHEQFF.

This clonotype has a count of ten or more. The chain uses TRBV6-5 and TRBJ2-7, with unresolved D. V shed 0 bases and J shed 4 bases, with 13 bases lying between them. The CDR3 loop spans 15 amino acids. Germline V gives CDR1 MNHEY, CDR2 SVGAGI. CDR3 bases: TGTGCCAGCAGTTACTCGTTCTCAGGACCTTACGAGCAGTACTTC. Protein product: CASSYSFSGPYEQYF.

This clonotype was observed at least ten times. The chain joins TRBV7-8 to TRBJ1-1; D ambiguous. Germline V gene data show CDR1 as SGHVS and CDR2 as FQNEAQ. V was shortened by 5 bases and J by 0 bases, with 13 bases between the two germline ends. The CDR3 is 15 amino acids. The CDR3 DNA reads TGTGCCAGCAGCCCCCTTGGTAGCATGAACACTGAAGCTTTCTTT. Its translation: CASSPLGSMNTEAFF.

To note about this clonotype: The germline gene is not matched at one end of the junction; a read error may be the cause. The rearrangement links TRBV7-8 to TRBJ1-5; no reliable D call. The CDR3 runs to 13 residues. Germline CDR1 and CDR2: SGHVS and FQNEAQ. The DNA of the CDR3 is TGTGCCAGCAGCTTAACCCGAAATCAGCCCCGGCATTTT. Translation: CASSLTRNQPRHF. The full variable domain, in which reference TRBV7-8 and TRBJ1-5 provide the parts outside the CDR3, is GAGVSQSPRYKVAKRGQDVALRCDPISGHVSLFWYQQALGQGPEFLTYFQNEAQLDKSGLPSDRFFAERPEGSVSTLKIQRTQQEDSAVYLCASSLTRNQPRHFGDGTRLSIL.

The chain couples TRBV7-6 to TRBJ1-1, with D unresolved. This CDR3 comprises 14 residues. V was shortened by 2 bases and J by 1 base, with 8 bases between the two germline ends. CDR1 SGHVS and CDR2 FNYEAQ come from the germline V gene. DNA of the CDR3: TGTGCCAGCAGCTTATGGCAATCGAACACTGAAGCTTTCTTT. This codes for CASSLWQSNTEAFF.

The rearrangement joins TRBV2 to TRBJ2-1, with D hard to call. Germline loops: CDR1 SNHLY, CDR2 FYNNEI. The length of the CDR3 is 12 residues. V shed 6 bases and J shed 10 bases, with 13 bases lying between them. The CDR3 DNA reads TGTGCCAGCAGCATAGATAAGGAAGAGCAGTTCTTC. Protein product: CASSIDKEEQFF.

The gene calls are TRBV28 and TRBJ2-2; D is perhaps TRBD2 (5 bases). Per the germline V gene, CDR1 is MDHEN and CDR2 is SYDVKM. V was clipped by 3 bases and J by 9 bases, with 11 bases between them. CDR3 length equals 13 residues. CDR3 residues: CASSFRGRRELFF. DNA of the CDR3: TGTGCCAGCAGTTTTAGAGGGCGGAGGGAGCTGTTTTTT.

This clonotype occurred many times. The rearrangement joins TRBV12-3 or TRBV12-4 to TRBJ2-1, with TRBD2 matching 10 bases. This CDR3 spans 16 amino acids. The V and J ends lost 7 bases and 6 bases, in that order; junction bases with no gene match: 12. This CDR3 is CASTTSGLAGANEQFF. The CDR3 DNA reads TGTGCCAGCACGACTTCGGGGCTAGCGGGGGCCAATGAGCAGTTCTTC.

This rearrangement joins TRBV20-1 to TRBJ1-1; D call uncertain. Trimming stripped 4 bases from V and 0 bases from J, with 6 bases between. The germline CDR1 and CDR2 sequences are DFQATT and SNEGSKA (reference sequence). CDR3 length: 12 amino acids. The CDR3 sequence is CSATTVNTEAFF. As DNA, the CDR3 is TGCAGTGCTACCACGGTGAACACTGAAGCTTTCTTT.

The chain has TRBV7-2 and TRBJ1-1, with 10 bases aligning to TRBD1. J gave up 6 bases and V 5 bases, and 6 bases lay outside the gene matches. The CDR3 contains 14 residues. CDR1 SGHTA and CDR2 FQGNSA come from the germline V gene. The CDR3 DNA is TGTGCCAGCAGCCGGACAGGGGGATCTTCTGAAGCTTTCTTT. It is translated as CASSRTGGSSEAFF. Complete variable domain (other parts from reference TRBV7-2 and TRBJ1-1): GAGVSQSPSNKVTEKGKDVELRCDPISGHTALYWYRQSLGQGLEFLIYFQGNSAPDKSGLPSDRFSAERTGGSVSTLTIQRTQQEDSAVYLCASSRTGGSSEAFFGQGTRLTVV.

The chain joins TRBV20-1 to TRBJ2-4, with 7 bases fitting TRBD2. The end of the DNA aligns better with TRBJ2-7, so the J call may be wrong. The CDR3 extends over 15 amino acids. CDR1 is DFQATT, CDR2 SNEGSKA, per germline (reference sequence). The CDR3 loop reads CSARAQGDYLYEQYF. The CDR3 DNA follows: TGCAGTGCTAGAGCCCAAGGGGACTACCTCTACGAGCAGTACTTC.

This clonotype was found many times. V usage is TRBV2 and J usage is TRBJ2-7, with TRBD2 as a possible D gene (5 bases). V was clipped by 11 bases and J by 1 base, with 12 bases between them. CDR3 length equals 12 residues. Germline values: CDR1 SNHLY, CDR2 FYNNEI. The CDR3 loop reads CAGGRWSYEQYF. The CDR3 DNA is TGTGCCGGCGGGCGCTGGTCCTACGAGCAGTACTTC.

This clonotype was detected many times. The chain is built from TRBV11-1 and TRBJ2-5; 8 bases are a match to TRBD1. Germline CDR1 is SGHAT and CDR2 is FQDESV (reference sequence). J gave up 5 bases and V 3 bases, and 2 bases lay outside the gene matches. The length of the CDR3 is 13 residues. CDR3 nucleotide sequence: TGTGCCAGCAGCTTCCCAGGGGGCGAGACCCAGTACTTC. Its translation is CASSFPGGETQYF.

This clonotype occurred many times. V usage is TRBV7-2 and J usage is TRBJ2-5, with 10 bases fitting TRBD1. Per germline, CDR1 SGHTA and CDR2 FQGNSA. The V and J ends lost 2 bases and 2 bases, in that order; junction bases with no gene match: 5. CDR3 length: 16 amino acids. CDR3 protein: CASSLSKGQGQETQYF. As DNA, the CDR3 is TGTGCCAGCAGCTTAAGTAAGGGACAGGGGCAAGAGACCCAGTACTTC.

The J gene is TRBJ1-6, the V gene TRBV25-1, with TRBD1 as a possible D gene (5 bases). With 1 base removed from V and 5 bases from J, the gap between germline ends came to 9 bases. Germline loops: CDR1 MGHDK, CDR2 SYGVNS. CDR3 length equals 15 residues. CDR3 region: CASSEFKGDNSPLHF. In DNA, the CDR3 is TGTGCCAGCAGTGAATTTAAAGGGGATAATTCACCCCTCCACTTT.